One sample yielded the 8 T cell receptor beta chains listed below, sequenced in a study of Ad26.COV2.S vaccination and SARS-CoV-2 variants (dated by TCRdb to about 2021). The sample's treatment or condition, from its label and the paper: approximately 18 received Ad26.COV2.S at low or high dose, single or two shots; about five received placebo; per-sample allocation not given. Repertoires of vaccine and placebo recipients were sequenced from samples collected on day 63 after the first injection. Library preparation employed the immunoSEQ multiplex PCR assay. TCRdb provides this immuneACCESS table in a form limited to in-frame rearrangements. Some clones are lacking; in checked studies, under half of them reflect an unresolved V gene, and why the rest are absent is not known. This sample has 450,000 to 550,000 clones in its table, and 89% of those were observed once. The ten largest clones capture about 2.4% of the sample.

Sequenced material: peripheral blood, taken in a trial of Ad26.COV2.S vaccine versus placebo. The receptors originated from a person between 18 and 60 years old who received the Ad26.COV2.S COVID-19 vaccine or a placebo.

CDR3 protein: CASSQASGGYEQYF. In DNA form, the CDR3 reads TGCGCCAGCAGCCAAGCTAGCGGGGGCTACGAGCAGTACTTC. This chain uses TRBV4-3 with TRBJ2-7, with 10 bases identical to TRBD2. J gave up 3 bases and V 1 base, and 0 bases lay outside the gene matches. CDR3 length equals 14 residues. Looked up from germline, CDR1 is LGHNA and CDR2 is YSLEER.

The chain is built from TRBV7-6 and TRBJ2-1; TRBD2 matches at 10 bases. The V gene end was trimmed by 4 bases and the J gene end by 4 bases; junction bases not matched to a gene: 7. This CDR3 region has 16 residues. Germline assignment: CDR1 SGHVS and CDR2 FNYEAQ. CDR3 sequence: CASSSWELAGYNEQFF. CDR3 sequence (DNA): TGTGCCAGCAGCTCGTGGGAACTAGCGGGGTACAATGAGCAGTTCTTC. The full variable domain, with the rest looked up from reference TRBV7-6 and TRBJ2-1, is GAGVSQSPRYKVTKRGQDVALRCDPISGHVSLYWYRQALGQGPEFLTYFNYEAQQDKSGLPNDRFSAERPEGSISTLTIQRTEQRDSAMYRCASSSWELAGYNEQFFGPGTRLTVL.

The rearrangement links TRBV19 to TRBJ2-2; weak D call: TRBD2 (5 bases). The CDR3 is 15 residues long. Germline lookup yields CDR1 LNHDA and CDR2 SQIVND (reference sequence). The V end was cut by 5 bases, the J end by 4 bases, with 14 bases between. The CDR3 region has the DNA TGTGCCAGTAGTCGTACGGACTGGGTCACCGGGGAGCTGTTTTTT. Residues: CASSRTDWVTGELFF.

The chain is built from TRBV7-3 and TRBJ2-1, with TRBD1 identical over 8 bases. Germline-derived CDR1 and CDR2 are SGHTA and FQGTGA. This CDR3 comprises 14 residues. J lost 7 bases, V lost 4 bases, and 6 bases had no gene match. CDR3 bases: TGTGCCAGCAGCTATAGCACAGGGGGGAATGAGCAGTTCTTC. Amino acid sequence: CASSYSTGGNEQFF.

This chain uses TRBV5-4 with TRBJ2-1, with 9 bases that match TRBD2. Germline V gene sequence: CDR1 SGHNT, CDR2 YYREEE (reference sequence). The length of the CDR3 is 15 residues. V shed 5 bases, J shed 3 bases, and the junction held 6 bases outside the gene matches. The CDR3 region is CASSRSSGGYNEQFF. CDR3 DNA: TGTGCCAGCAGTCGTAGTAGCGGGGGCTACAATGAGCAGTTCTTC.

The rearrangement uses TRBV9 and TRBJ2-1, with D uncertain. Germline V lookup: CDR1 SGDLS, CDR2 YYNGEE. V dropped 6 bases and J dropped 5 bases, with 15 bases sitting between them. The CDR3 is made up of 14 amino acids. The CDR3 DNA is TGTGCCAGCACCATATCGTCCGGTAACAATGAGCAGTTCTTC. Encoded protein: CASTISSGNNEQFF.

The genes are TRBV5-1 and TRBJ2-2; the match to TRBD1 covers 7 bases. Trimming cost V 2 bases and J 5 bases; bases outside gene matches: 6. The CDR3 sequence is 15 residues long. From germline, CDR1 is SGHRS and CDR2 YFSETQ. In nucleotides, the CDR3 is TGCGCCAGCAGCTTCTCAGGGGGATGGACCGGGGAGCTGTTTTTT. Translated: CASSFSGGWTGELFF.

The V call is TRBV9, the J call TRBJ1-5, with D unclear. Germline CDR1 reads SGDLS; CDR2 reads YYNGEE. The CDR3 has 14 residues. Trimming took 0 bases from V and 7 from J, leaving 11 bases between them. Here the CDR3 reads CASSVDAGGQPQHF. The CDR3 DNA reads as TGTGCCAGCAGCGTAGACGCAGGCGGCCAGCCCCAGCATTTT.